The rows below give T cell receptor beta chains drawn from one sample of a study of radiation and T cells in renal cell carcinoma. The data were produced by immunoSEQ multiplex PCR, yet TCRdb's version contains in-frame clones alone and is incomplete. The sample records fewer than 85,000 clones, about nine tenths being singletons. The material was blood, obtained from a patient whose treatment included radiotherapy and nephrectomy. The receptor source for this set is a woman in her 70s with renal cell carcinoma. Both conserved end residues are part of each CDR3.

>TRBV5-1
CASSLVGVSTDTQYF
>TRBV5-1
CASSLQPRGGEKLFF
>TRBV9
CASSPRDLNEQFF
>TRBV5-4
CASSSINREETQYF
>TRBV23-1
CASSQSRVMNTEAFF
>TRBV7-2
CASSFSGTGAPQHF
>TRBV11-3
CASSPGTGWEQYF
>TRBV9
CASSVGEGRANEQYF
>TRBV28
CASSLISNYGYTF
>TRBV9
CASSGQNYGYTF
>TRBV6-6
CASSYGQGRKNTEAFF
>TRBV29-1
CSGRGDRNTEAFF
>TRBV2
CASSETPERGYTF
>TRBV6-1
CASSEEGNPNSPLHF
>TRBV15
CATSRPGRTGNTIYF
>TRBV28
CASSLWDKANYGYTF
>TRBV7-2
CASSFRQGAESGANVLTF
>TRBV7-3
CASSSLFPDTQYF
>TRBV19
CASSEEQGAYSPLHF
>TRBV19
CASSTPGTGKRGYTF
>TRBV28
CASSFSQASGQPQHF
>TRBV19
CASSRQGDTEAFF
>TRBV27
CASRPMGQRTGELFF
>TRBV27
CASSCQETQYF
>TRBV7-2
CASSLAPTLGETQYF
>TRBV10-3
CAISERAITNTIYF
>TRBV7-2
CASSLVGDRGYEQYF
>TRBV12-5
CASGSRDRVKETQYF
>TRBV27
CATLRSGTDTQYF
>TRBV6-5
CASSYSRNSASYEQYF
>TRBV7-2
CASSLGRWALGGYTF
>TRBV6-6
CASSGGGATNEKLFF
>TRBV4-1
CASSQDLWMEPPYTF
>TRBV2
CASNDRAHTEAFF
>TRBV20-1
CSAPEGAAQYF
>TRBV5-1
CASSSDDTQYF
>TRBV7-2
CASSLGGWDIQETQYF
>TRBV9
CASSAGANYGYTF
>TRBV5-4
CASSLNPNYGYTF